A selection of T cell receptor beta chains follows, all from one sample in a study of T cells expressing NK-cell markers. TCRdb re-analyzed the 5' RACE reads; it lists each CDR3 protein once, without DNA. The table lists 200,000 to 300,000 distinct CDR3 sequences. The sequencing input was blood T cells: a sorted CD56 or NKG2C T cell subset, CD4+ or CD8+ T cells, or bulk PBMC T cells (not recorded which). Every receptor here comes from a man in his late teens or twenties in good health. CDR3s include the opening cysteine and the closing phenylalanine or tryptophan.

v_call: TRBV18
j_call: TRBJ1-2
cdr3_aa: CASTLSGEGGYTF

v_call: TRBV12-3/TRBV12-4
j_call: TRBJ2-1
cdr3_aa: CASSTEMISSYNEQFF

v_call: TRBV7-3
j_call: TRBJ2-5
cdr3_aa: CASSLAGLGETQYF

v_call: TRBV7-9
j_call: TRBJ1-1
cdr3_aa: CASSLGQGTHTEAFF

v_call: TRBV20-1
j_call: TRBJ1-1
cdr3_aa: CSARDRGWAEAFF

v_call: TRBV24-1
j_call: TRBJ2-2
cdr3_aa: CATSDSRLAGGTGELFF

v_call: TRBV12-3/TRBV12-4
j_call: TRBJ2-1
cdr3_aa: CASSLGNRVFEQFF

v_call: TRBV7-2
j_call: TRBJ2-5
cdr3_aa: CASSSNRGEETQYF

v_call: TRBV4-1
j_call: TRBJ2-7
cdr3_aa: CASSQVTGGREQYF

v_call: TRBV5-5
j_call: TRBJ2-4
cdr3_aa: CASNSRESKNIQYF

v_call: TRBV18
j_call: TRBJ2-5
cdr3_aa: CASSPIPRTLVQETQYF

v_call: TRBV6-5
j_call: TRBJ1-2
cdr3_aa: CASTKLDRPDFGYTF

v_call: TRBV20-1
j_call: TRBJ2-5
cdr3_aa: CSANPRVAGQQETQYF

v_call: TRBV5-1
j_call: TRBJ2-2
cdr3_aa: CASSSREDRRGRPTGELFF

v_call: TRBV20-1
j_call: TRBJ1-1
cdr3_aa: CSARDPRTVIGAFF

v_call: TRBV7-3
j_call: TRBJ2-2
cdr3_aa: CASTPGGLAGGSPAGELFF

v_call: TRBV7-9
j_call: TRBJ2-1
cdr3_aa: CASSLSPLIDNEQFF

v_call: TRBV30
j_call: TRBJ2-2
cdr3_aa: CAWSGSSGRSTGELFF

v_call: TRBV6-1
j_call: TRBJ2-7
cdr3_aa: CASSSIRDLSYEQYF

v_call: TRBV29-1
j_call: TRBJ2-1
cdr3_aa: CSVDKTSGRGYNEQFF

v_call: TRBV20-1
j_call: TRBJ2-4
cdr3_aa: CSAGQGARNIQYF

v_call: TRBV7-2
j_call: TRBJ2-5
cdr3_aa: CASSLASSGRFQETQYF

v_call: TRBV5-1
j_call: TRBJ2-1
cdr3_aa: CASSLQDRGDEQFF

v_call: TRBV5-5
j_call: TRBJ2-7
cdr3_aa: CASSWTGNVGEQYF

v_call: TRBV9
j_call: TRBJ2-7
cdr3_aa: CASSVVGGNEQYF

v_call: TRBV20-1
j_call: TRBJ1-1
cdr3_aa: CSARTTGRLMNTEAFF

v_call: TRBV7-9
j_call: TRBJ2-7
cdr3_aa: CASNTGTAALEQYF

v_call: TRBV6-1
j_call: TRBJ1-6
cdr3_aa: CASRFDADYNSPLHF

v_call: TRBV12-3/TRBV12-4
j_call: TRBJ2-6
cdr3_aa: CAAGQEGSSGANVLTF

v_call: TRBV27
j_call: TRBJ2-5
cdr3_aa: CASNTGTQPGTQYF

v_call: TRBV5-1
j_call: TRBJ2-7
cdr3_aa: CASSGGTGGIYEQYF

v_call: TRBV6-5
j_call: TRBJ1-6
cdr3_aa: CASSLETVNRSPLHF

v_call: TRBV29-1
j_call: TRBJ2-4
cdr3_aa: CSVERNRGASTIQYF

v_call: TRBV29-1
j_call: TRBJ2-7
cdr3_aa: CSVAWGVYEQYF

v_call: TRBV20-1
j_call: TRBJ2-7
cdr3_aa: CSAAPRTTYEQYF

v_call: TRBV7-2
j_call: TRBJ2-7
cdr3_aa: CASSLSVLAGGPWEQYF

v_call: TRBV10-3
j_call: TRBJ2-5
cdr3_aa: CAISESRGGDRETQYF

v_call: TRBV5-1
j_call: TRBJ2-1
cdr3_aa: CASLKDGPYNEQFF

v_call: TRBV4-3
j_call: TRBJ2-3
cdr3_aa: CASSQGRQAVAQYF

v_call: TRBV7-6
j_call: TRBJ2-2
cdr3_aa: CASSRSTSGSTGELFF

v_call: TRBV5-1
j_call: TRBJ2-1
cdr3_aa: CASSLARNNNEQFF

v_call: TRBV6-5
j_call: TRBJ2-1
cdr3_aa: CASSYPGTAYNEQFF

v_call: TRBV12-3/TRBV12-4
j_call: TRBJ1-5
cdr3_aa: CASSLTGDQPQHF

v_call: TRBV7-8
j_call: TRBJ2-2
cdr3_aa: CASSPRTGGGNTGELFF

v_call: TRBV4-2
j_call: TRBJ2-3
cdr3_aa: CASSQEDPTDTQYF

v_call: TRBV7-9
j_call: TRBJ2-2
cdr3_aa: CASSRLSGRNTGELFF

v_call: TRBV10-3
j_call: TRBJ2-5
cdr3_aa: CAISESNGTSGLQETQYF

v_call: TRBV19
j_call: TRBJ2-1
cdr3_aa: CASSGFDTYNGNEQFF

v_call: TRBV15
j_call: TRBJ2-1
cdr3_aa: CATSRDLRTSGSYNEQFF

v_call: TRBV2
j_call: TRBJ2-3
cdr3_aa: CASTLADTQYF

v_call: TRBV30
j_call: TRBJ1-4
cdr3_aa: CAWSVRRGEKLFF

v_call: TRBV5-4
j_call: TRBJ2-5
cdr3_aa: CASSLGGPQETQYF